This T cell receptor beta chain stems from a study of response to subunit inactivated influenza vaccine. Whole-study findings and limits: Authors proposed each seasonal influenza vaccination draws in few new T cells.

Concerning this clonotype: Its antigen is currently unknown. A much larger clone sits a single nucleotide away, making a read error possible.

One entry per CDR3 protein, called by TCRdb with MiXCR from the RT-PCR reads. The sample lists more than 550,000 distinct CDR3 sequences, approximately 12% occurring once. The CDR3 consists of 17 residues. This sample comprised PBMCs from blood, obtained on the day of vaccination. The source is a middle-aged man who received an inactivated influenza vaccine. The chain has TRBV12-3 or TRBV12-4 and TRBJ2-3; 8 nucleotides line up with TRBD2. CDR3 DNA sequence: TGTACCAGCAGTTTAAGTCCACCCCGGGGGGGGTCAGATACGCAGTATTTT. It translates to CTSSLSPPRGGSDTQYF.